This entry lists 29 T cell receptor beta chains sequenced from one sample in a study of blood T cell repertoires in COVID-19. Some clones are missing from TCRdb's copy, which holds only in-frame ones; the method was immunoSEQ multiplex PCR. Counted here are fewer than 500,000 clones, 70% to 90% occurring once; the ten biggest clones make up under 2.5%. The sequencing sample was made of PBMCs or T cells enriched from blood (not recorded which). The receptors were gathered from a woman under 30 with acute COVID-19.

The rearrangement joins TRBV27 to TRBJ1-5, with D possibly matching TRBD1 (6 bases). The ends were cut back, 6 bases at V and 2 bases at J, with 8 bases in the middle. The CDR3 spans 13 residues. Germline V lookup: CDR1 MNHEY, CDR2 SMNVEV (reference sequence). CDR3: CASRTGRNQPQHF. The CDR3, as DNA: TGTGCCAGCAGGACAGGACGCAATCAGCCCCAGCATTTT.

This chain connects TRBV6-4 to TRBJ1-5; 9 bases match TRBD1. CDR3 length equals 20 residues. Trimming at V came to 4 bases and at J to 0 bases, leaving 16 bases not matched to a gene. The germline V gene has CDR1 MRHNA and CDR2 SNTAGT. Here the CDR3 DNA reads TGTGCCAGCAGTGGGGGGGACAGGGATCCCCTGGAGGCTAGCAATCAGCCCCAGCATTTT. As protein: CASSGGDRDPLEASNQPQHF.

This CDR3 reads CASSLLTGISDYGYTF. The CDR3 coding sequence is TGTGCCAGCAGCTTATTAACAGGGATTAGCGACTATGGCTACACCTTC. The chain is built from TRBV7-9 and TRBJ1-2, with D perhaps matching TRBD1 (6 bases). V lost 2 bases and J lost 3, with 16 bases in between. Germline values: CDR1 SEHNR, CDR2 FQNEAQ (reference sequence). The CDR3 runs 16 residues. Combining the CDR3 with reference TRBV7-9 and TRBJ1-2 gives the whole variable domain DTGVSQNPRHKITKRGQNVTFRCDPISEHNRLYWYRQTLGQGPEFLTYFQNEAQLEKSRLLSDRFSAERPKGSFSTLEIQRTEQGDSAMYLCASSLLTGISDYGYTFGSGTRLTVV.

V gene TRBV19 combines with J gene TRBJ2-1; 8 positions agree with TRBD2. Per germline, CDR1 LNHDA and CDR2 SQIVND (reference sequence). The CDR3 contains 15 residues. V shed 7 bases, J shed 7 bases, and the junction held 12 bases outside the gene matches. For the CDR3, the DNA is TGTGCCAGTAAGTCCTCCGGCGGGGGGATAAATGAGCAGTTCTTC. This translates into CASKSSGGGINEQFF.

The chain combines TRBV7-3 with TRBJ1-1; no reliable D call. The V end was cut by 3 bases, the J end by 1 base, with 6 bases between. CDR1 is SGHTA and CDR2 is FQGTGA in the germline V gene. This CDR3 region has 13 residues. The CDR3 coding sequence is TGTGCCAGCAGCTTGATTAGGAACACTGAAGCTTTCTTT. Protein sequence: CASSLIRNTEAFF. Complete variable domain (other parts from reference TRBV7-3 and TRBJ1-1): GAGVSQTPSNKVTEKGKYVELRCDPISGHTALYWYRQSLGQGPEFLIYFQGTGAADDSGLPNDRFFAVRPEGSVSTLKIQRTERGDSAVYLCASSLIRNTEAFFGQGTRLTVV.

V is TRBV5-4 and J is TRBJ1-3; 8 bases map to TRBD1. CDR1 and CDR2 from the germline V gene are SGHNT and YYREEE (reference sequence). With V trimmed by 0 bases and J by 0 bases, 8 bases remained unmatched. This CDR3 has 18 residues. The CDR3 DNA reads as TGTGCCAGCAGCTTGGGTAGACAGGGGCTTGTCTCTGGAAACACCATATATTTT. It yields the protein CASSLGRQGLVSGNTIYF.

The genes are TRBV4-1 and TRBJ2-1, with TRBD1 as a possible D gene (6 bases). CDR3 length equals 14 residues. CDR1 is MGHRA and CDR2 is YSYEKL in the germline V gene. V lost 7 bases and J 4 bases, leaving 14 bases between the germline ends. The CDR3: CASKQKGDYNEQFF. The DNA of the CDR3 is TGCGCCAGCAAGCAGAAGGGGGATTACAATGAGCAGTTCTTC.

This chain uses TRBV6-5 with TRBJ1-2; D gene uncertain. The V gene's germline CDR1 is MNHEY and CDR2 SVGAGI. This CDR3 contains 14 residues. V lost 2 bases to trimming and J lost 4 bases, with 11 bases between them. CDR3 nucleotides: TGTGCCAGCAGTTACAGGTCGGGGAGCTATGGCTACACCTTC. It specifies CASSYRSGSYGYTF.

V usage is TRBV29-1 and J usage is TRBJ2-5; TRBD2 is a possible D gene (6 bases). V was shortened by 7 bases and J by 5 bases, with 17 bases between the two germline ends. The germline V gene encodes CDR1 SQVTM and CDR2 ANQGSEA. CDR3 length equals 13 residues. CDR3 sequence (DNA): TGCAGCGCCCTAGTGCGGGGTGGGGAGACCCAGTACTTC. Protein sequence: CSALVRGGETQYF.

Notes on this clone: This same CDR3 is encoded by further DNA sequences in the sample. J is TRBJ2-7 and V is TRBV28; possibly TRBD1 for D (5 bases). The CDR3 has 13 amino acids. V was clipped by 2 bases and J by 0 bases, with 5 bases between them. The germline V gene has CDR1 MDHEN and CDR2 SYDVKM. The CDR3 sequence: CASSLDSSYEQYF. As DNA, the CDR3 is TGTGCCAGCAGTTTAGACAGCTCCTACGAGCAGTACTTC.

The chain has TRBV28 and TRBJ2-5; TRBD1 agrees at 9 bases. Germline V gene sequence: CDR1 MDHEN, CDR2 SYDVKM. This CDR3 has 14 residues. Losses at the gene ends were 5 bases for V and 5 bases for J; bases not matched to a gene: 6. DNA for the CDR3: TGTGCCAGCAGTCGAACAGGGGGCGGGGAGACCCAGTACTTC. Protein: CASSRTGGGETQYF.

As to this clone: The junction departs from germline at one end; a sequencing error may be responsible. The chain uses TRBV7-7 and TRBJ1-4; 9 positions match TRBD1. CDR3 size: 14 residues. Germline CDR1 is SSHAT and CDR2 is FNYEAQ (reference sequence). Written as DNA, the CDR3 is TGTGCTAGCAGCTTCGGACAGGGGAGAGAAAAACTGTTTTTT. The encoded protein is CASSFGQGREKLFF. The full variable domain, in which reference TRBV7-7 and TRBJ1-4 provide the parts outside the CDR3, is GAGVSQSPRYKVTKRGQDVTLRCDPISSHATLYWYQQALGQGPEFLTYFNYEAQPDKSGLPSDRFSAERPEGSISTLTIQRTEQRDSAMYRCASSFGQGREKLFFGSGTQLSVL.

This chain links TRBV18 with TRBJ2-7; 7 positions match TRBD2. This CDR3 is built from 15 residues. V lost 10 bases, J lost 4 bases, and 16 bases stayed unmatched. Germline CDR1 reads KGHSH; CDR2 reads LQKENI. The CDR3 DNA reads TGTGCCACCGCACACCGTACAGCGGGAAATTACGAGCAGTACTTC. Amino acid sequence: CATAHRTAGNYEQYF.

V is TRBV2 and J is TRBJ2-7; D may be TRBD1 (5 bases). The ends were cut back, 3 bases at V and 4 bases at J, with 10 bases in the middle. This CDR3 has 13 amino acids. The germline V gene has CDR1 SNHLY and CDR2 FYNNEI. CDR3 in amino acids: CASSDSYRYEQYF. The CDR3 DNA is TGTGCCAGCAGTGACAGCTACAGGTACGAGCAGTACTTC.

The chain links TRBV5-5 to TRBJ1-2, with a tentative D call TRBD1 (6 bases). The germline V gene has CDR1 SGHKS and CDR2 YYEKEE (reference sequence). The CDR3 loop spans 17 amino acids. V gave up 5 bases and J gave up 0 bases, with 20 bases separating them. CDR3 DNA sequence: TGTGCCAGCAGTTTCTCGGACAGCGGATCGACTAACTATGGCTACACCTTC. This encodes CASSFSDSGSTNYGYTF.

The chain uses TRBV28 and TRBJ2-5; D unclear. Germline V CDR1 and CDR2: MDHEN, SYDVKM. The CDR3 covers 13 residues. Deletions cut 7 bases from V and 5 bases from J, with 14 bases between. DNA for the CDR3: TGTGCCAGCACGGAAGGAGTATTGGAGACCCAGTACTTC. Translating it yields CASTEGVLETQYF.

V is TRBV4-3 and J is TRBJ1-2; possibly TRBD1 for D (5 bases). The CDR3 extends over 14 amino acids. The ends were cut back, 4 bases at V and 4 bases at J, with 13 bases in the middle. From germline, CDR1 is LGHNA and CDR2 YSLEER. Written as DNA, the CDR3 is TGCGCCAGCAGCCCCGACGGTGACAGCTATGGCTACACCTTC. Amino acid sequence: CASSPDGDSYGYTF.

The J gene is TRBJ1-2, the V gene TRBV15, with D possibly TRBD1 on 5 matching bases. This CDR3 is built from 14 residues. Trimming removed 5 bases at V and 4 bases at J, with 14 bases between. Germline V gene lookup returns CDR1 LNHNV and CDR2 YYDKDF (reference sequence). The CDR3 reads CATSDQGQGYGYTF. The CDR3 region has the DNA TGTGCCACCAGCGATCAAGGGCAGGGCTATGGCTACACCTTC.

J is TRBJ2-3 and V is TRBV4-1, with 11 bases lining up with TRBD1. With 0 bases clipped from V and 4 bases from J, the junction kept 3 bases outside the gene matches. Per germline, CDR1 MGHRA and CDR2 YSYEKL. CDR3 length: 16 residues. As DNA, the CDR3 is TGCGCCAGCAGCCAAGAGGACAGGGGGCAGGCAGATACGCAGTATTTT. Translating gives CASSQEDRGQADTQYF.

This chain connects TRBV6-6 to TRBJ1-4; D ambiguous. The CDR3 runs to 14 residues. Germline V lookup: CDR1 MNHNY, CDR2 SVGAGI (reference sequence). V shed 2 bases and J shed 8 bases, with 12 bases lying between them. CDR3 sequence (DNA): TGTGCCAGCAGTTACGGTCCGGGTTCCGAAAAACTGTTTTTT. It codes for CASSYGPGSEKLFF.

A single count supports this clone. The gene calls are TRBV5-8 and TRBJ2-5, with TRBD2 identical over 11 bases. Germline values: CDR1 SGHTS, CDR2 YDEGEE. The junction had 11 bases not matched to a gene; V was cut back by 2 bases and J by 5 bases. CDR3 size: 17 residues. CDR3 sequence reads: CASSFGRLAGGGETQYF. For the CDR3, the DNA is TGTGCCAGCAGCTTTGGTCGTCTAGCGGGAGGAGGGGAGACCCAGTACTTC.

V usage is TRBV7-8 and J usage is TRBJ2-7; D may be TRBD2 (5 bases). This CDR3 spans 16 amino acids. Germline CDR1 is SGHVS and CDR2 is FQNEAQ. V was pared by 1 base and J by 4 bases, with 17 bases between. The CDR3 sequence: CASSLGTGWVAYEQYF. DNA of the CDR3: TGTGCCAGCAGCTTAGGTACGGGATGGGTGGCGTACGAGCAGTACTTC. Supplemented by reference TRBV7-8 and TRBJ2-7, the full variable domain reads GAGVSQSPRYKVAKRGQDVALRCDPISGHVSLFWYQQALGQGPEFLTYFQNEAQLDKSGLPSDRFFAERPEGSVSTLKIQRTQQEDSAVYLCASSLGTGWVAYEQYFGPGTRLTVT.

J is TRBJ2-2 and V is TRBV7-2, with unresolved D. Germline CDR1 is SGHTA and CDR2 is FQGNSA. V gave up 3 bases and J gave up 4 bases, with 9 bases separating them. This CDR3 has 14 amino acids. In DNA form, the CDR3 reads TGTGCCAGCAGCTTGGTCGGCGGCACCGGGGAGCTGTTTTTT. Translated, it gives CASSLVGGTGELFF.

This clone has only one observation. The V and J genes are TRBV5-6 and TRBJ2-3; 15 bases fit TRBD2. Unmatched junction bases numbered 3, after V lost 0 bases and J lost 13 bases. This CDR3 contains 14 residues. The germline gives CDR1 SGHDT, CDR2 YYEEEE. The CDR3 here is CASSLGTSGRVEYF. The CDR3 DNA sequence: TGTGCCAGCAGCTTGGGGACTAGCGGGAGGGTGGAGTATTTT. The full variable domain, its missing parts supplied by reference TRBV5-6 and TRBJ2-3, is DAGVTQSPTHLIKTRGQQVTLRCSPKSGHDTVSWYQQALGQGPQFIFQYYEEEERQRGNFPDRFSGHQFPNYSSELNVNALLLGDSALYLCASSLGTSGRVEYFGPGTRLTVL.

The chain carries TRBV4-1 and TRBJ1-1; no clear D. The V and J ends lost 5 bases and 5 bases respectively, with 18 bases between them. CDR3 length: 15 residues. CDR1 and CDR2 from the germline V gene are MGHRA and YSYEKL. CDR3 sequence reads: CASSYRPREATEAFF. CDR3 nucleotide sequence: TGCGCCAGCAGCTACCGACCGAGGGAGGCAACTGAAGCTTTCTTT.

This sequence joins TRBV4-2 and TRBJ2-2, with D possibly TRBD1 on 5 matching bases. CDR3 length: 16 residues. The V end lost 1 base, the J end lost 1 base, and 10 bases lay between the germline ends. Germline loops: CDR1 LGHNA, CDR2 YNFKEQ. The CDR3 protein is CASSQVPRENTGELFF. CDR3 coding DNA: TGTGCCAGCAGCCAAGTCCCCAGGGAGAACACCGGGGAGCTGTTTTTT.

The chain is built from TRBV7-9 and TRBJ2-5; TRBD1 matches 7 bases. Trimming took 1 base from V and 3 from J; bases not matched to a gene: 5. The germline V gene encodes CDR1 SEHNR and CDR2 FQNEAQ (reference sequence). There are 15 residues in the CDR3. CDR3 sequence: CASSLVDRSKETQYF. The DNA of the CDR3 is TGTGCCAGCAGCTTAGTGGACAGGAGTAAAGAGACCCAGTACTTC.

The J gene is TRBJ2-3, the V gene TRBV10-3; D remains ambiguous. The germline V and J ends were trimmed by 0 bases and 4 bases, with 11 bases remaining between them. Germline values: CDR1 ENHRY, CDR2 SYGVKD. The CDR3 is 15 residues long. In nucleotides, the CDR3 is TGTGCCATCAGTGAGTCGAGGCGAGCTGCAGATACGCAGTATTTT. Protein: CAISESRRAADTQYF.

V usage is TRBV11-2 and J usage is TRBJ2-1, with 8 bases fitting TRBD1. The CDR3 is made up of 12 amino acids. Germline V CDR1 and CDR2: SGHAT, FQNNGV. Losses at the gene ends were 8 bases for V and 8 bases for J; bases not matched to a gene: 5. The CDR3 region is CASAGGADEQFF. CDR3 nucleotides: TGTGCCAGCGCAGGGGGCGCGGATGAGCAGTTCTTC.